The 32 T cell receptor beta chains below were found in one sample sequenced in a study of blood T cell repertoires in COVID-19. Generated by immunoSEQ multiplex PCR, the TCRdb table keeps only in-frame clones and is missing some. The sample shows 150,000 to 200,000 clones, roughly 85% of them seen only once. Specimen: peripheral blood. These receptors were obtained from a man in his sixties with active or convalescent COVID-19.

The rearrangement joins TRBV20-1 to TRBJ1-1, with D hard to call. The CDR3 sequence is 11 residues long. CDR1 DFQATT and CDR2 SNEGSKA come from the germline V gene (reference sequence). Trimming pared 5 bases from V and 11 bases from J, leaving 15 bases between. The CDR3 here is CSAERGLGAFF. The CDR3 DNA reads TGCAGTGCTGAACGCGGACTCGGCGCTTTCTTT.

This sequence joins TRBV7-9 and TRBJ2-3; TRBD1 agrees at 9 bases. The CDR3 length is 14 residues. The V segment lost 3 bases and the J segment 6 bases; nucleotides outside the gene matches: 4. Per germline, CDR1 SEHNR and CDR2 FQNEAQ (reference sequence). The CDR3 DNA is TGTGCCAGCAGCTTCGGAGGACAGGGGGATACGCAGTATTTT. Translating gives CASSFGGQGDTQYF.

The chain joins TRBV27 to TRBJ1-2; 11 nucleotides match TRBD1. The trim removed 9 bases at V and 6 bases at J, leaving 12 bases unmatched. The CDR3 totals 15 residues. Germline V gives CDR1 MNHEY, CDR2 SMNVEV (reference sequence). CDR3 protein: CASSHRDRGRNGYTF. Written as DNA, the CDR3 is TGTGCCAGTAGTCACCGGGACAGGGGGAGAAATGGCTACACCTTC.

The V and J genes are TRBV5-1 and TRBJ1-2, with 11 bases fitting TRBD1. Germline-derived CDR1 and CDR2 are SGHRS and YFSETQ. J gave up 4 bases and V 7 bases, and 6 bases lay outside the gene matches. The CDR3 consists of 14 residues. Written as DNA, the CDR3 is TGCGCCAGCGGCTGGACAGGGGGCGCCTATGGCTACACCTTC. It translates to CASGWTGGAYGYTF. The variable domain in full, with the rest retrieved from reference TRBV5-1 and TRBJ1-2, is KAGVTQTPRYLIKTRGQQVTLSCSPISGHRSVSWYQQTPGQGLQFLFEYFSETQRNKGNFPGRFSGRQFSNSRSEMNVSTLELGDSALYLCASGWTGGAYGYTFGSGTRLTVV.

The J gene is TRBJ1-3, the V gene TRBV10-3; 7 nucleotides line up with TRBD1. The CDR3 length is 15 residues. CDR1 is ENHRY and CDR2 is SYGVKD in the germline V gene. V was clipped by 2 bases and J by 4 bases; unmatched bases: 5. For the CDR3, the DNA is TGTGCCATCAGTGAGGGCCAGGGGGACGGAAACACCATATATTTT. Protein sequence: CAISEGQGDGNTIYF.

This chain connects TRBV5-4 to TRBJ2-7; 8 nucleotides align to TRBD2. Trimming took 1 base from V and 2 from J; bases not matched to a gene: 2. The CDR3 loop spans 14 amino acids. The germline gives CDR1 SGHNT, CDR2 YYREEE (reference sequence). The CDR3 DNA follows: TGTGCCAGCAGCTTGCGGGGGGGAGCCTACGAGCAGTACTTC. It encodes CASSLRGGAYEQYF. Based on the CDR3 plus reference TRBV5-4 and TRBJ2-7, the full variable domain is ETGVTQSPTHLIKTRGQQVTLRCSSQSGHNTVSWYQQALGQGPQFIFQYYREEENGRGNFPPRFSGLQFPNYSSELNVNALELDDSALYLCASSLRGGAYEQYFGPGTRLTVT.

The chain is built from TRBV6-5 and TRBJ2-5, with TRBD2 matching over 9 bases. Germline CDR1 reads MNHEY; CDR2 reads SVGAGI. V trimming: 6 bases; J trimming: 4 bases; junction bases outside the gene matches: 9. The CDR3 length is 15 residues. Here the CDR3 reads CASSPRRGGLETQYF. As DNA, the CDR3 is TGTGCCAGCAGCCCCCGGCGGGGGGGCCTAGAGACCCAGTACTTC.

The chain is built from TRBV4-2 and TRBJ1-4; TRBD1 agrees at 9 bases. CDR1 is LGHNA and CDR2 is YNFKEQ in the germline V gene. Trimming cost V 2 bases and J 9 bases; bases outside gene matches: 7. There are 15 residues in the CDR3. The CDR3, as DNA: TGTGCCAGCAGCCAAACGGGACAGGGAATCCAAAAACTGTTTTTT. It yields the protein CASSQTGQGIQKLFF.

The J gene is TRBJ1-1, the V gene TRBV7-8; maybe TRBD1 (5 bases). This CDR3 is 14 amino acids long. With 6 bases removed from V and 1 base from J, the gap between germline ends came to 12 bases. CDR1 and CDR2 (germline): SGHVS, FQNEAQ. The CDR3 reads CASRGTRSNTEAFF. The CDR3 DNA reads as TGTGCCAGCAGGGGGACTAGATCGAACACTGAAGCTTTCTTT. Full variable domain (missing parts from reference TRBV7-8 and TRBJ1-1): GAGVSQSPRYKVAKRGQDVALRCDPISGHVSLFWYQQALGQGPEFLTYFQNEAQLDKSGLPSDRFFAERPEGSVSTLKIQRTQQEDSAVYLCASRGTRSNTEAFFGQGTRLTVV.

The CDR3 DNA is TGCAGTGCTAGTGGCGCTAACTATGGCTACACCTTC. Translation: CSASGANYGYTF. The rearrangement links TRBV20-1 to TRBJ1-2; D is uncertain. There are 12 residues in the CDR3. CDR1 DFQATT and CDR2 SNEGSKA come from the germline V gene (reference sequence). V lost 3 bases and J 0 bases, leaving 5 bases between the germline ends.

The chain employs TRBV5-4 and TRBJ2-7; 11 bases are shared with TRBD2. The CDR3 length is 15 residues. Trimming removed 3 bases from V and 0 bases from J; junction bases left unmatched: 2. Germline V CDR1 and CDR2: SGHNT, YYREEE (reference sequence). The CDR3 DNA reads TGTGCCAGCAGCTCCCTAGCGGGGGGCTCCTACGAGCAGTACTTC. This translates into CASSSLAGGSYEQYF.

This chain connects TRBV4-1 to TRBJ2-3; TRBD2 aligns across 12 bases. The trim removed 4 bases at V and 1 base at J, leaving 9 bases unmatched. The CDR3 contains 18 residues. Germline assignment: CDR1 MGHRA and CDR2 YSYEKL. In DNA, the CDR3 is TGCGCCAGCAGCCCGGGACTAGCGGGTGCCCTGCGCACAGATACGCAGTATTTT. Its protein product is CASSPGLAGALRTDTQYF.

This chain connects TRBV28 to TRBJ2-3, with 8 positions matching TRBD2. Per the germline V gene, CDR1 is MDHEN and CDR2 is SYDVKM. The ends lost 3 bases at V and 6 bases at J; junction bases unmatched: 8. This CDR3 has 15 residues. The CDR3, as DNA: TGTGCCAGCAGTTTTATGGCGGGGGGAACCGATACGCAGTATTTT. Its protein is CASSFMAGGTDTQYF.

V and J are TRBV2 and TRBJ2-7, with 7 positions matching TRBD1. Trimming at V came to 8 bases and at J to 1 base, leaving 14 bases not matched to a gene. From germline, CDR1 is SNHLY and CDR2 FYNNEI. This CDR3 is built from 16 residues. CDR3 coding DNA: TGTGCCAGCGGGGGAGACTATGGACAGGCTTCCTACGAGCAGTACTTC. Its protein is CASGGDYGQASYEQYF.

This sequence joins TRBV9 and TRBJ2-3, with D possibly TRBD2 on 6 matching bases. The CDR3 is 16 residues long. V gave up 4 bases and J gave up 2 bases, with 17 bases separating them. The germline V gene encodes CDR1 SGDLS and CDR2 YYNGEE. In nucleotides, the CDR3 is TGTGCCAGCAGCCAGAGAGGCGGGGCTAACACAGATACGCAGTATTTT. It translates to CASSQRGGANTDTQYF. The full variable domain, completed using reference TRBV9 and TRBJ2-3, is DSGVTQTPKHLITATGQRVTLRCSPRSGDLSVYWYQQSLDQGLQFLIQYYNGEERAKGNILERFSAQQFPDLHSELNLSSLELGDSALYFCASSQRGGANTDTQYFGPGTRLTVL.

The chain carries TRBV6-5 and TRBJ2-2; possibly TRBD1 for D (6 bases). Trimming took 10 bases from V and 0 from J, leaving 12 bases between them. CDR3 length: 14 residues. Germline V gives CDR1 MNHEY, CDR2 SVGAGI. This CDR3 reads CATRTVSNTGELFF. The CDR3 nucleotides read TGTGCCACCCGGACAGTTTCGAACACCGGGGAGCTGTTTTTT.

This chain links TRBV7-8 with TRBJ2-2, with 11 bases identical to TRBD2. Per the germline V gene, CDR1 is SGHVS and CDR2 is FQNEAQ. There are 16 residues in the CDR3. Trimming took 5 bases from V and 1 from J; bases not matched to a gene: 3. CDR3 sequence: CASSPTSGGNTGELFF. CDR3 nucleotide sequence: TGTGCCAGCAGCCCTACTAGCGGGGGGAACACCGGGGAGCTGTTTTTT.

This sequence joins TRBV6-5 and TRBJ2-7, with 11 positions matching TRBD1. The V segment lost 6 bases and the J segment 6 bases; nucleotides outside the gene matches: 7. The CDR3 loop spans 14 amino acids. Per germline, CDR1 MNHEY and CDR2 SVGAGI. CDR3 loop: CASSPRTGGIEQYF. The CDR3 DNA reads TGTGCCAGCAGCCCCCGGACAGGGGGCATCGAGCAGTACTTC.

The chain employs TRBV4-1 and TRBJ1-5; 11 bases agree with TRBD1. From germline, CDR1 is MGHRA and CDR2 YSYEKL. With 2 bases clipped from V and 6 bases from J, the junction kept 6 bases outside the gene matches. The CDR3 has 16 residues. This CDR3 is CASSQPWTGGGQPQHF. In DNA, the CDR3 is TGCGCCAGCAGCCAACCCTGGACAGGGGGCGGTCAGCCCCAGCATTTT.

The table lists this clone with a few counts. The chain joins TRBV5-4 to TRBJ1-2; D unresolved. Trimming took off 0 bases at V and 9 bases at J, with 6 bases between the two ends. Germline V lookup: CDR1 SGHNT, CDR2 YYREEE (reference sequence). The CDR3 covers 11 residues. The CDR3 spells CASSLDNSYTF. Written as DNA, the CDR3 is TGTGCCAGCAGCTTGGATAATAGCTACACCTTC.

The chain has TRBV6-5 and TRBJ1-6; D unclear. This CDR3 is built from 15 residues. Trimming stripped 5 bases from V and 7 bases from J, with 15 bases between. CDR1 is MNHEY, CDR2 SVGAGI, per germline. CDR3 in amino acids: CASSLVGGMNSPLHF. CDR3 DNA: TGTGCCAGCAGTCTGGTCGGAGGGATGAATTCACCCCTCCACTTT.

The J gene is TRBJ2-1, the V gene TRBV2, with 7 bases fitting TRBD2. Germline V gene lookup returns CDR1 SNHLY and CDR2 FYNNEI. V shed 4 bases, J shed 0 bases, and the junction held 12 bases outside the gene matches. The CDR3 is 18 amino acids. The CDR3 DNA reads as TGTGCCAGCAGTGTCGGGGGGTTGACCTACCCCTCCTACAATGAGCAGTTCTTC. Translated: CASSVGGLTYPSYNEQFF.

V and J are TRBV6-6 and TRBJ1-1; D possibly corresponds to TRBD1 (5 bases). The germline V gene encodes CDR1 MNHNY and CDR2 SVGAGI (reference sequence). Trimming took off 0 bases at V and 7 bases at J, with 15 bases between the two ends. The CDR3 spans 15 residues. The CDR3 is CASSYSGQGGFEAFF. CDR3 sequence (DNA): TGTGCCAGCAGTTACTCCGGGCAGGGAGGATTTGAAGCTTTCTTT.

The rearrangement joins TRBV9 to TRBJ1-6; D is uncertain. CDR1 is SGDLS and CDR2 is YYNGEE in the germline V gene. This CDR3 comprises 14 residues. The V and J ends lost 0 bases and 13 bases respectively, with 14 bases between them. The CDR3 coding sequence is TGTGCCAGCAGCGTAGGGGCAGCCTTTACGCCCCTCCACTTT. Residues: CASSVGAAFTPLHF.

The chain combines TRBV30 with TRBJ1-5; a possible D gene is TRBD1 (5 bases). Germline V lookup: CDR1 GTSNPN, CDR2 SVGIG (reference sequence). V was clipped by 3 bases and J by 2 bases, with 5 bases between them. This CDR3 contains 12 residues. This chain's CDR3 is CAWSRGNQPQHF. CDR3 sequence (DNA): TGTGCCTGGAGCAGGGGCAATCAGCCCCAGCATTTT.

The chain has TRBV7-9 and TRBJ1-1; 7 bases line up with TRBD1. Losses at the gene ends were 4 bases for V and 13 bases for J; bases not matched to a gene: 12. Germline V lookup: CDR1 SEHNR, CDR2 FQNEAQ (reference sequence). The CDR3 totals 13 residues. In DNA, the CDR3 is TGTGCCAGCAGCTCTTACAGGGGCCCCCTGGATTTCTTT. It encodes CASSSYRGPLDFF.

This clone was seen only once. The chain combines TRBV5-1 with TRBJ2-5, with D unresolved. CDR3 length: 14 residues. Germline lookup yields CDR1 SGHRS and CDR2 YFSETQ. Trimming stripped 3 bases from V and 3 bases from J, with 12 bases between. The CDR3 sequence is CASSYQMIEETQYF. For the CDR3, the DNA is TGCGCCAGCAGCTATCAAATGATAGAAGAGACCCAGTACTTC.

The chain uses TRBV6-2 or TRBV6-3 and TRBJ1-2; perhaps TRBD1 as D (6 bases). Trimming took off 0 bases at V and 8 bases at J, with 16 bases between the two ends. There are 15 residues in the CDR3. Germline lookup yields CDR1 MNHEY and CDR2 SVGEGT. Here the CDR3 DNA reads TGTGCCAGCAGTTACTCGGCTACAGGGTTCGGGGGCTACACCTTC. Translating gives CASSYSATGFGGYTF.

CDR3 DNA: TGTGCCAGCAGCCCTGGACAGGGACTAACCGGGGAGCTGTTTTTT. Residues: CASSPGQGLTGELFF. The chain uses TRBV5-4 and TRBJ2-2; maybe TRBD1 (8 bases). Germline V gene data show CDR1 as SGHNT and CDR2 as YYREEE (reference sequence). This CDR3 contains 15 residues. V lost 4 bases and J 5 bases, leaving 15 bases between the germline ends.

This chain uses TRBV11-2 with TRBJ2-7; TRBD2 might be the D (6 bases). The CDR3 extends over 14 amino acids. V was pared by 2 bases and J by 6 bases, with 14 bases between. The V gene's germline CDR1 is SGHAT and CDR2 FQNNGV. The CDR3 region has the DNA TGTGCCAGCAGCTTATTCGGAGGGCCGGGCGAGCAGTACTTC. Translating it yields CASSLFGGPGEQYF.

This clone was seen once. V gene TRBV9 combines with J gene TRBJ2-1, with 13 bases fitting TRBD2. The trim removed 3 bases at V and 6 bases at J, leaving 6 bases unmatched. Germline V gene data show CDR1 as SGDLS and CDR2 as YYNGEE. The CDR3 runs 16 residues. The chain's CDR3 is CASSAYTSGGVNEQFF. CDR3 nucleotide sequence: TGTGCCAGCAGCGCGTACACTAGCGGGGGGGTCAATGAGCAGTTCTTC.

The rearrangement uses TRBV5-4 and TRBJ1-6, with a tentative D call TRBD1 (6 bases). V lost 0 bases and J lost 6, with 13 bases in between. Germline CDR1 SGHNT, CDR2 YYREEE (reference sequence). The CDR3 covers 16 residues. As DNA, the CDR3 is TGTGCCAGCAGCTTGGGGGGGCCTGGGGGTAATTCACCCCTCCACTTT. Translating it yields CASSLGGPGGNSPLHF.